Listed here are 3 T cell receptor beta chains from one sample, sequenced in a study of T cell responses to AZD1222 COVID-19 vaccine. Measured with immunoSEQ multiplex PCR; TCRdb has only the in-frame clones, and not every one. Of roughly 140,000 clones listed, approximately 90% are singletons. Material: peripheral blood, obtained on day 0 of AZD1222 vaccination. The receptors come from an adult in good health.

The CDR3 reads CASSQVMRVGSETQYF. DNA for the CDR3: TGCGCCAGCAGCCAAGTGATGCGGGTGGGCTCGGAGACCCAGTACTTC. This sequence joins TRBV4-3 and TRBJ2-5; TRBD2 might be the D (5 bases). Trimming took 1 base from V and 5 from J, leaving 17 bases between them. The CDR3 has 16 residues. Germline V CDR1 and CDR2: LGHNA, YSLEER.

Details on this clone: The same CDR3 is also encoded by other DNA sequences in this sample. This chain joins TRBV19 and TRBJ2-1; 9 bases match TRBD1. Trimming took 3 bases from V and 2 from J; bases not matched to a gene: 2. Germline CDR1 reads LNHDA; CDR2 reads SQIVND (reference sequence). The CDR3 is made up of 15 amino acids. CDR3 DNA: TGTGCCAGTAGTATTGGGACAGGGACCTACAATGAGCAGTTCTTC. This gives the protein CASSIGTGTYNEQFF.

The CDR3 here is CASSQKGNTEAFF. The DNA of the CDR3 is TGTGCCAGCAGCCAAAAGGGAAACACTGAAGCTTTCTTT. J is TRBJ1-1 and V is TRBV3-1 (or the pseudogene TRBV3-2), with D uncertain. Trimming pared 2 bases from V and 2 bases from J, leaving 6 bases between. CDR1 and CDR2 from the germline V gene are LGHDT and YNNKEL (reference sequence). This CDR3 is 13 amino acids long.